These T cell receptor beta chains were read from a single sample in a study of blood T cells in healthy people across ages. TCRdb itself ran the 5' RACE reads through MiXCR, one entry per CDR3 protein. Here the sample spans 780,000 or so distinct CDR3 sequences, approximately 53% being singletons. Sequenced sample: blood. Receptor source: a man aged 35 to 55 in good health. CDR3s include the opening cysteine and the closing phenylalanine or tryptophan. The order of the fields is J gene, D gene, clone size, CDR3 length, V gene, CDR3 DNA, CDR3 protein. A D gene is named only where the DNA matches it firmly. The size entry is marked missing in some rows and otherwise reads once, few, many or a size class.

>TRBJ2-2|.|.|13|TRBV6-5
TGTGCCAGCAGAGCGGAGGTTCCCGGGGAGCTGTTTTTT
CASRAEVPGELFF
>TRBJ2-5|.|few|13|TRBV11-2
TGTGCCAGCAGCCCGCCCCTTCTAGAGACCCAGTACTTC
CASSPPLLETQYF
>TRBJ2-2|.|.|15|TRBV4-2
TGTGCCAGCACCCTATCGCAGGGTGACACCGGGGAGCTGTTTTTT
CASTLSQGDTGELFF
>TRBJ2-7|.|.|14|TRBV20-1
TGCAGTGCTAGACCTCCGGTTAGCTCCTACGAGCAGTACTTC
CSARPPVSSYEQYF
>TRBJ2-7|.|.|14|TRBV5-1
TGCGCCAGCAATGCGGGGAGCTCCTACAATGAGCAGTACTTC
CASNAGSSYNEQYF
>TRBJ2-7|TRBD1|.|15|TRBV6-1
TGTGCCAGCAGCCGAGGACAGGGGCGCTCCTACGAGCAGTACTTC
CASSRGQGRSYEQYF
>TRBJ1-5|TRBD1|.|17|TRBV20-1
TGCAGTGCTAGAACTTCGGCCGGGACAGGCTACAATCAGCCCCAGCATTTT
CSARTSAGTGYNQPQHF
>TRBJ1-3|TRBD1|.|19|TRBV7-2
TGTGCCAGCAGCTCACAGGGGGTAAAGAACTTTAGCTCTGGAAACACCATATATTTT
CASSSQGVKNFSSGNTIYF
>TRBJ2-2|TRBD2|once|16|TRBV27
TGTGCCAGCAGCAACCTAGCGGAAGGCCTTAGCGGGGAGCTGTTTTTT
CASSNLAEGLSGELFF
>TRBJ1-2|.|.|18|TRBV6-1
TGTGCCAGCAGTGCCACTAAACTATCCCGGGACCTTAACTATGGCTACACCTTC
CASSATKLSRDLNYGYTF
>TRBJ2-1|TRBD1|.|14|TRBV29-1
TGCAGCGTTGGGGACAGGGGTGAGTGGGATGAGCAGTTCTTC
CSVGDRGEWDEQFF
>TRBJ1-2|.|.|13|TRBV28
TGTGCCAGCAATTCTGAACCTAACTATGGCTACACCTTC
CASNSEPNYGYTF
>TRBJ1-4|TRBD1|.|14|TRBV28
TGTGCCAGCAGTCCGACAGGGTCTAATGAAAAACTGTTTTTT
CASSPTGSNEKLFF
>TRBJ2-5|TRBD2|few|15|TRBV20-1
TGCAGTGCTCCCAATGGGCTAGCGGGAGGGAAGACCCAGTACTTC
CSAPNGLAGGKTQYF
>TRBJ2-1|TRBD1|few|14|TRBV27
TGTGCCAGCAGTTTGGACAGGGTAGGCAATGAGCAGTTCTTC
CASSLDRVGNEQFF
>TRBJ2-1|.|many|17|TRBV4-3
TGCGCCAGCAGCCAAGAGCTGGGCTTTAGCTCCTACAATGAGCAGTTCTTC
CASSQELGFSSYNEQFF
>TRBJ2-5|.|few|14|TRBV9
TGTGCCAGCAGCGTCGGACAGTACCAAGAGACCCAGTACTTC
CASSVGQYQETQYF
>TRBJ2-2|.|.|12|TRBV28
TGTGCCAGCAAGGAATACACCGGGGAGCTGTTTTTT
CASKEYTGELFF
>TRBJ2-5|.|.|17|TRBV4-1
TGCGCCAGCAGCCAAGATTTGGGGCCGAACCCCAAGGAGACCCAGTACTTC
CASSQDLGPNPKETQYF
>TRBJ1-2|.|.|13|TRBV27
TGTGCCAGCAGTTTATCTCAGGACACGGGCTACACCTTC
CASSLSQDTGYTF
>TRBJ1-1|TRBD1|.|16|TRBV6-2/TRBV6-3
TGTGCCAGCAGTTACTCGTTTGGGACAGGGAACACTGAAGCTTTCTTT
CASSYSFGTGNTEAFF
>TRBJ2-5|.|.|15|TRBV29-1
TGCAGCGTTGTCTCCCCCGTCGAATCGGGAGAGACCCAGTACTTC
CSVVSPVESGETQYF
>TRBJ2-6|.|many|14|TRBV4-2
TGTGCCAGCAGCCAAGATTCTGGGGCCAACGTCCTGACTTTC
CASSQDSGANVLTF
>TRBJ2-4|TRBD1|few|14|TRBV3-1
TGTGCCAGCACCCAACAGGGGCGCGGAAACATTCAGTACTTC
CASTQQGRGNIQYF